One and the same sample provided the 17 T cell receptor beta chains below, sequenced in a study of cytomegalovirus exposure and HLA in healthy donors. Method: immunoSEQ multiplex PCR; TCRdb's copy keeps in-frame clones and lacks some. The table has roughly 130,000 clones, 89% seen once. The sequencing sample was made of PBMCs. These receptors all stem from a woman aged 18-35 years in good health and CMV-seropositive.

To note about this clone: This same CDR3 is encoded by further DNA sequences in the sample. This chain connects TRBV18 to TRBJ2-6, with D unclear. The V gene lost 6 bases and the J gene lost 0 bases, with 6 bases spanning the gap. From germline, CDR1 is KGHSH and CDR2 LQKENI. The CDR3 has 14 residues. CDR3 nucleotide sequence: TGTGCCAGCTCTCCTAGCTCTGGGGCCAACGTCCTGACTTTC. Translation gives CASSPSSGANVLTF.

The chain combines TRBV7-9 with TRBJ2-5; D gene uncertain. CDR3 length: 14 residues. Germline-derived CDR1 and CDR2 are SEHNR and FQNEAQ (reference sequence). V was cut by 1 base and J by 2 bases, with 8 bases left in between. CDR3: CASSLVGQQETQYF. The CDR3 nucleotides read TGTGCCAGCAGCTTAGTTGGTCAGCAAGAGACCCAGTACTTC.

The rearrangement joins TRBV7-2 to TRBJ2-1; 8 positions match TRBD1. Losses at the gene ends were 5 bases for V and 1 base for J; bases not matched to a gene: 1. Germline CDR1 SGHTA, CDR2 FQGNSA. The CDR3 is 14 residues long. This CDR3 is CASSDRGSYNEQFF. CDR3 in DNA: TGTGCCAGCAGCGACAGGGGTTCCTACAATGAGCAGTTCTTC.

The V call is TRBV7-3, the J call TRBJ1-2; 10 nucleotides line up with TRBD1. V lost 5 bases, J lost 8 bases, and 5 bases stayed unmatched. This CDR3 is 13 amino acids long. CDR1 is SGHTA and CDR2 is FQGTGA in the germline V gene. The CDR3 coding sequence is TGTGCCAGCAGCGGGGGACAGGGGATGGGCTACACCTTC. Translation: CASSGGQGMGYTF.

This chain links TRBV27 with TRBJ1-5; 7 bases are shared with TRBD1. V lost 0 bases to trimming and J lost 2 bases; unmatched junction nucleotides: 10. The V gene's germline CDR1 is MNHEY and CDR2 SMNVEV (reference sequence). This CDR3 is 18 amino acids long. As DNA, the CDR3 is TGTGCCAGCAGTTTATCTGCGACAGGGAACGCGGGCAATCAGCCCCAGCATTTT. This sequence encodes CASSLSATGNAGNQPQHF.

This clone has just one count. DNA for the CDR3: TGCGCCAGCAGCTTCCTAGGGACTAGGAACGGCAATGAGCAGTTCTTC. It codes for CASSFLGTRNGNEQFF. The chain carries TRBV4-1 and TRBJ2-1, with 8 bases that match TRBD2. Trimming at V came to 5 bases and at J to 6 bases, leaving 12 bases not matched to a gene. Germline CDR1 MGHRA, CDR2 YSYEKL. The CDR3 is 16 residues long.

The CDR3, as DNA: TGCGCCAGCAGCCGACTTGGGGATCTTCTCTGGGGCCAGGGGAATTCACCCCTCCACTTT. It specifies CASSRLGDLLWGQGNSPLHF. This chain connects TRBV5-1 to TRBJ1-6; possible D gene TRBD1, 6 bases. CDR1 SGHRS and CDR2 YFSETQ come from the germline V gene. This CDR3 is 20 amino acids long. The V end lost 4 bases, the J end lost 7 bases, and 30 bases lay between the germline ends.

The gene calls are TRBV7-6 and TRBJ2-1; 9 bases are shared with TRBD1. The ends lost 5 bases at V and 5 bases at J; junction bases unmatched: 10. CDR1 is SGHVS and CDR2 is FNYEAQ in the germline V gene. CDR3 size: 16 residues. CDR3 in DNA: TGTGCCAGCAGCCTCAGGCCGGGACAGGGAGACAATGAGCAGTTCTTC. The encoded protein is CASSLRPGQGDNEQFF.

DNA of the CDR3: TGTGCCAGCAGCCCCAGTCTCCTAGCGGGGGGCCTCGGGGAGCTGTTTTTT. Translation gives CASSPSLLAGGLGELFF. V gene TRBV7-9 combines with J gene TRBJ2-2; 11 bases map to TRBD2. Trimming cost V 5 bases and J 7 bases; bases outside gene matches: 12. The CDR3 consists of 17 residues. Germline values: CDR1 SEHNR, CDR2 FQNEAQ (reference sequence). Full variable domain (rest looked up from reference TRBV7-9 and TRBJ2-2): DTGVSQNPRHKITKRGQNVTFRCDPISEHNRLYWYRQTLGQGPEFLTYFQNEAQLEKSRLLSDRFSAERPKGSFSTLEIQRTEQGDSAMYLCASSPSLLAGGLGELFFGEGSRLTVL.

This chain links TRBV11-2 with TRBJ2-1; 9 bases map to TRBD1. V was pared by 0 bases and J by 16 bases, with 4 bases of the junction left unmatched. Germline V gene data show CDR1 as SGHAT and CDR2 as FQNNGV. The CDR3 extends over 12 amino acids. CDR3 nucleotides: TGTGCCAGCAGCTTAGATCGGGACAGGGAATTCTTC. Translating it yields CASSLDRDREFF. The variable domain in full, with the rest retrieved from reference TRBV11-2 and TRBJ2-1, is EAGVAQSPRYKIIEKRQSVAFWCNPISGHATLYWYQQILGQGPKLLIQFQNNGVVDDSQLPKDRFSAERLKGVDSTLKIQPAKLEDSAVYLCASSLDRDREFFGPGTRLTVL.

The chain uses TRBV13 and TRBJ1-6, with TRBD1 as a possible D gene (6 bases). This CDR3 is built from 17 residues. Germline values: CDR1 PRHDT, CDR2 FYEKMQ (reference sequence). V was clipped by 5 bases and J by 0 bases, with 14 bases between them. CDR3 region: CASSARQESSYNSPLHF. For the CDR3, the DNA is TGTGCCAGCAGCGCCCGACAGGAGAGCTCCTATAATTCACCCCTCCACTTT.

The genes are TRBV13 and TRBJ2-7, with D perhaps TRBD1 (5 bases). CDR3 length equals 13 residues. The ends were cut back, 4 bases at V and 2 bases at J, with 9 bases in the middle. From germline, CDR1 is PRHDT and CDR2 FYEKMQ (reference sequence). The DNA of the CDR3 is TGTGCCAGCAGCTATGACAGACCCTACGAGCAGTACTTC. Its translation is CASSYDRPYEQYF.

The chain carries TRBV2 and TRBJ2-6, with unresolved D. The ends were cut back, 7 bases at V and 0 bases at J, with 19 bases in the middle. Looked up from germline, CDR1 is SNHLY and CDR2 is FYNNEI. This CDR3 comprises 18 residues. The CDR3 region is CASMKVEAIISGANVLTF. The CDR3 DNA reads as TGTGCCAGCATGAAGGTTGAGGCGATCATCTCTGGGGCCAACGTCCTGACTTTC.

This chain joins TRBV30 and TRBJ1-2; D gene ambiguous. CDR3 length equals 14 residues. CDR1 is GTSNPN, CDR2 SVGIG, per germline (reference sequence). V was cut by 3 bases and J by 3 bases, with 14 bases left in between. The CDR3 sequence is CAWSQRRSDYGYTF. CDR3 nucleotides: TGTGCCTGGAGCCAGAGGCGGTCAGACTATGGCTACACCTTC.

Here the CDR3 reads CASSPSAGSYEQYF. Here the CDR3 DNA reads TGTGCCAGCAGCCCGTCAGCGGGGTCCTACGAGCAGTACTTC. V is TRBV11-2 and J is TRBJ2-7; TRBD2 agrees at 7 bases. Per germline, CDR1 SGHAT and CDR2 FQNNGV. The CDR3 length is 14 residues. With V trimmed by 5 bases and J by 1 base, 5 bases remained unmatched.

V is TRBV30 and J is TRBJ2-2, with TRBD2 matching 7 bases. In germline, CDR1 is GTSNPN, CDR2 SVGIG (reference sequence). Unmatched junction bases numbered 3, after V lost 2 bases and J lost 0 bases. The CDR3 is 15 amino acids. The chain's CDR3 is CAWSYGGANTGELFF. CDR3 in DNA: TGTGCCTGGAGTTATGGGGGGGCGAACACCGGGGAGCTGTTTTTT.

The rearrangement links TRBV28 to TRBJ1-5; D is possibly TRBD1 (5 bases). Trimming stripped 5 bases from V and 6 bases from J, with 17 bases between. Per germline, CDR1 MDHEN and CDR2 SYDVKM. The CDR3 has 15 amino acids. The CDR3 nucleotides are TGTGCCAGCAGTCCCGGGGGTCCGGCGTCTCAGCCCCAGCATTTT. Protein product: CASSPGGPASQPQHF.